The 14 T cell receptor beta chains given below trace back to one sample, sequenced in a study of cytomegalovirus exposure and HLA in healthy donors (TCRdb year 2017). Library creation used the immunoSEQ multiplex PCR assay. For the multiplex PCR, a mixture combining 60 forward primers for TCR Vbeta segments and 13 reverse primers for TCR Jbeta segments was used. Here the immuneACCESS table is served through TCRdb, limited to in-frame sequences with V and J called. Missing clones are a known gap in these copies; in checked studies unresolved V genes cover under half, and the rest lacks a known reason. This sample's table has entries for 150,000 to 200,000 clones. The ten largest clones capture about 0.8% of the sample. The material sequenced was PBMCs. These receptors originate from a woman aged 18-29 years in good health and CMV-seropositive.

The chain employs TRBV18 and TRBJ2-2; 8 bases align to TRBD1. The CDR3 totals 17 residues. V was clipped by 0 bases and J by 5 bases; unmatched bases: 8. Germline V gene data show CDR1 as KGHSH and CDR2 as LQKENI. CDR3 in DNA: TGTGCCAGCTCACCACCGGTTCAGGGGGCGCGTACCGGGGAGCTGTTTTTT. It specifies CASSPPVQGARTGELFF.

The CDR3 protein is CSWTVLGAEYGYTF. The CDR3 region has the DNA TGCAGCTGGACCGTGCTAGGGGCTGAATATGGCTACACCTTC. The chain carries TRBV29-1 and TRBJ1-2; a possible D gene is TRBD1 (5 bases). Germline V lookup: CDR1 SQVTM, CDR2 ANQGSEA. The CDR3 consists of 14 residues. The V end lost 8 bases, the J end lost 5 bases, and 21 bases lay between the germline ends. Combining the CDR3 with reference TRBV29-1 and TRBJ1-2 gives the whole variable domain SAVISQKPSRDICQRGTSLTIQCQVDSQVTMMFWYRQQPGQSLTLIATANQGSEATYESGFVIDKFPISRPNLTFSTLTVSNMSPEDSSIYLCSWTVLGAEYGYTFGSGTRLTVV.

Comment on this clone: An end of the junction does not agree with germline; a read error may underlie this. The same CDR3 is also encoded by other DNA sequences in this sample. The rearrangement links TRBV6-5 to TRBJ1-1; D unresolved. Germline V CDR1 and CDR2: MNHEY, SVGAGI. The CDR3 consists of 13 residues. In nucleotides, the CDR3 is TGCGCCAGCAGTTCCCCAGGGAACACTGAAGCTTTCTTT. Translated, it gives CASSSPGNTEAFF.

The gene calls are TRBV19 and TRBJ2-2; D is unresolved. The CDR3 is 12 residues long. The ends were cut back, 6 bases at V and 2 bases at J, with 4 bases in the middle. From germline, CDR1 is LNHDA and CDR2 SQIVND (reference sequence). The CDR3 DNA reads as TGTGCCAGTAGAAGCAACACCGGGGAGCTGTTTTTT. Translated: CASRSNTGELFF.

This chain connects TRBV6-5 to TRBJ1-1, with TRBD1 as a possible D gene (6 bases). The V and J ends lost 4 bases and 4 bases respectively, with 13 bases between them. In germline, CDR1 is MNHEY, CDR2 SVGAGI. This CDR3 is 14 amino acids long. As DNA, the CDR3 is TGTGCCAGCAGTTCCGGGGGGCCCCCCACTGAAGCTTTCTTT. It specifies CASSSGGPPTEAFF.

The V gene is TRBV19, the J gene TRBJ2-3, with a possible D match to TRBD1 (6 bases). V shed 5 bases and J shed 2 bases, with 17 bases lying between them. The length of the CDR3 is 16 residues. Germline V gene sequence: CDR1 LNHDA, CDR2 SQIVND (reference sequence). CDR3 sequence reads: CASSSGVTEYTDTQYF. The CDR3 DNA is TGTGCCAGTAGTTCAGGGGTCACAGAATACACAGATACGCAGTATTTT.

This sequence joins TRBV5-5 and TRBJ1-6, with 9 bases matching TRBD1. The CDR3 is made up of 17 amino acids. In germline, CDR1 is SGHKS, CDR2 YYEKEE (reference sequence). Trimming cost V 4 bases and J 7 bases; bases outside gene matches: 12. CDR3 DNA: TGTGCCAGCAGCCCTCGTCCGGGGACAGGGTTAAATTCACCCCTCCACTTT. Translation gives CASSPRPGTGLNSPLHF. The complete variable domain, with remaining parts taken from reference TRBV5-5 and TRBJ1-6, reads DAGVTQSPTHLIKTRGQQVTLRCSPISGHKSVSWYQQVLGQGPQFIFQYYEKEERGRGNFPDRFSARQFPNYSSELNVNALLLGDSALYLCASSPRPGTGLNSPLHFGNGTRLTVT.

The chain employs TRBV6-5 and TRBJ1-2; tentative D call: TRBD1 (5 bases). Germline V CDR1 and CDR2: MNHEY, SVGAGI. The CDR3 totals 14 residues. The V end was cut by 2 bases, the J end by 7 bases, with 14 bases between. CDR3: CASSYGAALGGYTF. DNA of the CDR3: TGTGCCAGCAGTTACGGGGCGGCCCTCGGTGGCTACACCTTC.

The CDR3 DNA is TGTGCCTGGAGTGTAGCAAGCATAAATGAAAAACTGTTTTTT. Its translation: CAWSVASINEKLFF. The chain employs TRBV30 and TRBJ1-4; unclear D gene. The CDR3 extends over 14 amino acids. The germline V and J ends were trimmed by 0 bases and 5 bases, with 10 bases remaining between them. The germline V gene encodes CDR1 GTSNPN and CDR2 SVGIG (reference sequence).

The chain uses TRBV5-5 and TRBJ1-1, with D maybe TRBD1 (5 bases). The germline V and J ends were trimmed by 1 base and 1 base, with 11 bases remaining between them. Germline-derived CDR1 and CDR2 are SGHKS and YYEKEE (reference sequence). The CDR3 is 15 amino acids. The CDR3 here is CASSLTDRANTEAFF. The CDR3 DNA reads TGTGCCAGCAGCTTGACTGACAGAGCGAACACTGAAGCTTTCTTT.

This chain uses TRBV4-3 with TRBJ2-7, with 7 bases fitting TRBD1. The CDR3 sequence is 17 residues long. V lost 2 bases, J lost 6 bases, and 16 bases stayed unmatched. CDR1 is LGHNA, CDR2 YSLEER, per germline. CDR3 sequence: CASSQPTGAEYAGEQYF. The DNA for the CDR3 is TGCGCCAGCAGCCAACCCACAGGGGCCGAATACGCCGGCGAGCAGTACTTC.

V and J are TRBV2 and TRBJ1-3, with D maybe TRBD1 (6 bases). The CDR3 is made up of 13 amino acids. Germline CDR1 SNHLY, CDR2 FYNNEI. V was pared by 5 bases and J by 4 bases, with 9 bases between. CDR3: CASSLDRGNTIYF. The DNA for the CDR3 is TGTGCCAGCAGTTTAGACAGGGGAAACACCATATATTTT.

Details on this clone: Germline and junction disagree at one end, which may indicate a read error. The rearrangement uses TRBV2 and TRBJ2-3, with TRBD1 as a possible D gene (5 bases). From germline, CDR1 is SNHLY and CDR2 FYNNEI. This CDR3 region has 15 residues. CDR3: CASSQAPGRLDTQYF. CDR3 DNA sequence: TGTGCCAGCAGTCAAGCTCCAGGGCGTTTAGATACGCAGTATTTT. The complete variable domain, with remaining parts taken from reference TRBV2 and TRBJ2-3, reads EPEVTQTPSHQVTQMGQEVILRCVPISNHLYFYWYRQILGQKVEFLVSFYNNEISEKSEIFDDQFSVERPDGSNFTLKIRSTKLEDSAMYFCASSQAPGRLDTQYFGPGTRLTVL.

The chain joins TRBV2 to TRBJ1-4; D not resolved. Trimming pared 7 bases from V and 8 bases from J, leaving 14 bases between. CDR1 SNHLY and CDR2 FYNNEI come from the germline V gene. The CDR3 sequence is 13 residues long. Here the CDR3 reads CASIGLGIEKLFF. The CDR3 DNA reads as TGTGCCAGCATTGGACTTGGAATCGAAAAACTGTTTTTT.